These 26 T cell receptor beta chains were all obtained from the same sample, sequenced in a study of control samples from healthy donors and cancer patients (TCRdb year 2020). The library came from the immunoSEQ multiplex PCR assay. In TCRdb, the immuneACCESS table is reduced to in-frame sequences with V and J assigned. These tables do not hold every clone; where another copy was compared, an unresolved V gene accounts for under half, and the others remain unexplained. This sample has over 150,000 clones in its table, and about 90% of those were observed once. The ten most abundant clones make up about 2% of the sample. The source material was blood. The receptors come from a middle-aged woman in good health.

About this clone: The sample carries other DNA sequences with the same CDR3. The chain links TRBV20-1 to TRBJ1-2, with no clear D. Trimming stripped 6 bases from V and 4 bases from J, with 9 bases between. This CDR3 is 11 amino acids long. The V gene's germline CDR1 is DFQATT and CDR2 SNEGSKA (reference sequence). The CDR3 DNA is TGCAGTGCGCGAGAGGGCTATGGCTACACCTTC. Translating gives CSAREGYGYTF.

V usage is TRBV27 and J usage is TRBJ1-1; possible D gene TRBD1, 6 bases. The germline V gene has CDR1 MNHEY and CDR2 SMNVEV (reference sequence). This CDR3 has 14 residues. The V gene lost 6 bases and the J gene lost 5 bases, with 16 bases spanning the gap. The CDR3, as DNA: TGTGCCAGCAGACCCGGGGGCGCGGGGACTGAAGCTTTCTTT. It codes for CASRPGGAGTEAFF.

The CDR3 loop reads CASRSDRVYQPQHF. DNA for the CDR3: TGTGCCAGCAGGTCCGACAGGGTGTATCAGCCCCAGCATTTT. The chain couples TRBV28 to TRBJ1-5; TRBD1 matches at 7 bases. The CDR3 covers 14 residues. V was clipped by 6 bases and J by 5 bases; unmatched bases: 7. The germline gives CDR1 MDHEN, CDR2 SYDVKM.

This clone appeared a few times. The rearrangement joins TRBV2 to TRBJ2-1, with 9 nucleotides matching TRBD1. J gave up 7 bases and V 6 bases, and 7 bases lay outside the gene matches. CDR3 length: 14 amino acids. Germline V lookup: CDR1 SNHLY, CDR2 FYNNEI. The CDR3 spells CASRDRGFLNEQFF. The CDR3 nucleotides read TGTGCCAGCAGGGACAGGGGTTTTTTGAATGAGCAGTTCTTC.

The chain recombines TRBV20-1 with TRBJ1-1; D may be TRBD1 (5 bases). Germline assignment: CDR1 DFQATT and CDR2 SNEGSKA (reference sequence). V was shortened by 6 bases and J by 0 bases, with 5 bases between the two germline ends. CDR3 size: 11 residues. In DNA form, the CDR3 reads TGCAGTGCGGGACTGAACACTGAAGCTTTCTTT. It translates to CSAGLNTEAFF.

The V gene is TRBV7-3, the J gene TRBJ2-3; the D gene could be TRBD1 or TRBD2 (5 bases each). The CDR3 runs 17 residues. V lost 3 bases, J lost 6 bases, and 22 bases lay in between. Germline assignment: CDR1 SGHTA and CDR2 FQGTGA. The CDR3 spells CASSFGQPGLLSDTQYF. The DNA for the CDR3 is TGTGCCAGCAGCTTCGGACAACCCGGACTCCTATCGGATACGCAGTATTTT.

This sequence joins TRBV11-3 and TRBJ2-1; D is uncertain. The CDR3 totals 15 residues. Deletions cut 5 bases from V and 6 bases from J, with 17 bases between. Germline V gives CDR1 SGHNT, CDR2 YENEEA. For the CDR3, the DNA is TGTGCCAGCAGCCTGGGGATAATGTTAGGCAATGAGCAGTTCTTC. Residues: CASSLGIMLGNEQFF.

This clone has a single count. This chain links TRBV9 with TRBJ2-3; 8 nucleotides agree with TRBD2. This CDR3 is built from 16 residues. With 0 bases clipped from V and 8 bases from J, the junction kept 11 bases outside the gene matches. Germline loops: CDR1 SGDLS, CDR2 YYNGEE. The CDR3 protein is CASSVDRRGDLFTQYF. The CDR3 DNA reads as TGTGCCAGCAGCGTAGACAGGCGGGGGGATCTATTTACGCAGTATTTT.

This clone was seen a handful of times. The V call is TRBV3-1 (or the pseudogene TRBV3-2), the J call TRBJ1-4; D is possibly TRBD1 (5 bases). Germline CDR1 is LGHDT and CDR2 is YNNKEL (reference sequence). Deletions cut 4 bases from V and 12 bases from J, with 12 bases between. CDR3 length: 12 residues. The CDR3 coding sequence is TGTGCCAGCAGCCTGGGGCGGGGCGAACTGTTTTTT. It translates to CASSLGRGELFF.

The gene calls are TRBV10-3 and TRBJ2-2; tentative D call: TRBD2 (6 bases). Trimming pared 6 bases from V and 6 bases from J, leaving 11 bases between. The CDR3 consists of 13 residues. Germline loops: CDR1 ENHRY, CDR2 SYGVKD. The CDR3 spells CAIRTGGPGELFF. The DNA for the CDR3 is TGTGCCATCAGAACCGGAGGGCCCGGGGAGCTGTTTTTT.

The chain recombines TRBV6-5 with TRBJ2-5; 7 positions match TRBD2. V was pared by 4 bases and J by 4 bases, with 12 bases of the junction left unmatched. Germline-derived CDR1 and CDR2 are MNHEY and SVGAGI. The CDR3 length is 16 residues. CDR3 sequence: CASSFSHPGTTETQYF. CDR3 in DNA: TGTGCCAGCAGTTTCTCACACCCCGGGACTACAGAGACCCAGTACTTC.

This chain links TRBV2 with TRBJ2-2, with D perhaps given as TRBD1 or TRBD2 (5 bases each). The germline gives CDR1 SNHLY, CDR2 FYNNEI. V lost 3 bases, J lost 2 bases, and 19 bases lay in between. CDR3 length: 18 residues. The CDR3 region is CASSDPPGPLPNTGELFF. CDR3 DNA: TGTGCCAGCAGTGATCCCCCGGGACCCCTTCCTAACACCGGGGAGCTGTTTTTT.

The chain employs TRBV6-5 and TRBJ2-1; TRBD1 matches at 11 bases. CDR1 MNHEY and CDR2 SVGAGI come from the germline V gene. V shed 6 bases, J shed 3 bases, and the junction held 1 base outside the gene matches. CDR3 size: 14 residues. CDR3 DNA: TGTGCCAGCAGGGGGACAGGGGGCTACAATGAGCAGTTCTTC. Translation: CASRGTGGYNEQFF.

The chain is built from TRBV5-1 and TRBJ1-1, with 8 bases matching TRBD1. With 0 bases clipped from V and 0 bases from J, the junction kept 4 bases outside the gene matches. CDR3 length: 16 amino acids. Germline loops: CDR1 SGHRS, CDR2 YFSETQ. The chain's CDR3 is CASSLDSGGMNTEAFF. CDR3 DNA: TGCGCCAGCAGCTTGGATTCAGGGGGCATGAACACTGAAGCTTTCTTT.

This clone was detected only once. This sequence joins TRBV11-2 and TRBJ2-1; 10 nucleotides align to TRBD2. The CDR3 runs 14 residues. CDR1 and CDR2 from the germline V gene are SGHAT and FQNNGV. Trimming took 5 bases from V and 9 from J; bases not matched to a gene: 7. The CDR3 region has the DNA TGTGCCAGCAGCGCCAGCGGGGGGGCCGGTGAGCAGTTCTTC. This encodes CASSASGGAGEQFF. Drawing the rest from reference TRBV11-2 and TRBJ2-1, the complete variable domain is EAGVAQSPRYKIIEKRQSVAFWCNPISGHATLYWYQQILGQGPKLLIQFQNNGVVDDSQLPKDRFSAERLKGVDSTLKIQPAKLEDSAVYLCASSASGGAGEQFFGPGTRLTVL.

The J gene is TRBJ2-3, the V gene TRBV15; tentatively, D is TRBD2 (5 bases). The V gene lost 6 bases and the J gene lost 0 bases, with 16 bases spanning the gap. Germline assignment: CDR1 LNHNV and CDR2 YYDKDF (reference sequence). This CDR3 has 16 residues. CDR3 sequence (DNA): TGTGCCACCAGTCTAGAGGGAACCCTTAGCACAGATACGCAGTATTTT. It yields the protein CATSLEGTLSTDTQYF.

This chain uses TRBV9 with TRBJ2-3; no definite D call. Deletions cut 6 bases from V and 0 bases from J, with 14 bases between. This CDR3 is 15 amino acids long. Germline CDR1 and CDR2: SGDLS and YYNGEE. The chain's CDR3 is CASIPQGLSTDTQYF. As DNA, the CDR3 is TGTGCCAGCATACCCCAAGGGCTTAGCACAGATACGCAGTATTTT.

V usage is TRBV6-4 and J usage is TRBJ1-2; 9 positions match TRBD1. From germline, CDR1 is MRHNA and CDR2 SNTAGT. The CDR3 spans 16 residues. Trimming took 2 bases from V and 4 from J; bases not matched to a gene: 8. CDR3 nucleotides: TGTGCCAGCAGTGACCCCATAGGACAGGGGACCTATGGCTACACCTTC. This translates into CASSDPIGQGTYGYTF.

The CDR3 region has the DNA TGTGCCAGCAGCCAAACTTCGAGGGGCTGGAGTGCAGATACGCAGTATTTT. Translated, it gives CASSQTSRGWSADTQYF. The rearrangement joins TRBV14 to TRBJ2-3; D is tentatively TRBD1 or TRBD2 (5 bases each). CDR1 SGHDN and CDR2 FVKESK come from the germline V gene. CDR3 length: 17 amino acids. Trimming shortened V by 2 bases and J by 4 bases, and 19 bases separated the two germline ends. Complete variable domain (other parts from reference TRBV14 and TRBJ2-3): EAGVTQFPSHSVIEKGQTVTLRCDPISGHDNLYWYRRVMGKEIKFLLHFVKESKQDESGMPNNRFLAERTGGTYSTLKVQPAELEDSGVYFCASSQTSRGWSADTQYFGPGTRLTVL.

This chain uses TRBV2 with TRBJ1-2; possible D gene TRBD1, 5 bases. This CDR3 is built from 14 residues. The germline V and J ends were trimmed by 7 bases and 7 bases, with 19 bases remaining between them. Germline V lookup: CDR1 SNHLY, CDR2 FYNNEI. The CDR3 DNA follows: TGTGCCAGCATCCCTCGGGGGTGGGGATCTGGCTACACCTTC. It encodes CASIPRGWGSGYTF.

The J gene is TRBJ1-5, the V gene TRBV7-2, with D maybe TRBD1 (6 bases). From germline, CDR1 is SGHTA and CDR2 FQGNSA. The V and J ends lost 2 bases and 6 bases respectively, with 14 bases between them. The CDR3 runs to 15 residues. CDR3: CASSLLSGVGQPQHF. In DNA form, the CDR3 reads TGTGCCAGCAGCTTACTCTCAGGGGTGGGTCAGCCCCAGCATTTT.

The chain has TRBV18 and TRBJ1-3, with 7 bases lining up with TRBD1. Per the germline V gene, CDR1 is KGHSH and CDR2 is LQKENI. The CDR3 totals 15 residues. Trimming cost V 6 bases and J 2 bases; bases outside gene matches: 7. CDR3 sequence reads: CASSEQGLPGNTIYF. The CDR3 DNA sequence: TGTGCCAGCTCGGAACAGGGGTTGCCTGGAAACACCATATATTTT.

The chain uses TRBV7-9 and TRBJ2-3, with 8 positions matching TRBD2. Trimming removed 6 bases from V and 2 bases from J; junction bases left unmatched: 10. The CDR3 runs 16 residues. Germline loops: CDR1 SEHNR, CDR2 FQNEAQ (reference sequence). As DNA, the CDR3 is TGTGCCAGCAGTTCATTTACAGCGGGGGTCACAGATACGCAGTATTTT. Protein product: CASSSFTAGVTDTQYF.

This chain links TRBV5-1 with TRBJ1-6; D is perhaps TRBD1 (5 bases). V was pared by 4 bases and J by 6 bases, with 8 bases between. Germline CDR1 and CDR2: SGHRS and YFSETQ. The CDR3 has 13 residues. The CDR3 DNA reads TGCGCCAGCAGCGCTGACAGTAATTCACCCCTCCACTTT. Translated: CASSADSNSPLHF.

CDR3 DNA: TGTGCCAGCTCGCGGACTAGCGCGAGCTCCTACAATGAGCAGTTCTTC. Its translation is CASSRTSASSYNEQFF. The rearrangement uses TRBV18 and TRBJ2-1; 9 nucleotides match TRBD2. CDR1 and CDR2 (germline): KGHSH, LQKENI. Trimming cost V 6 bases and J 0 bases; bases outside gene matches: 6. The CDR3 has 16 residues. The full variable domain, completed using reference TRBV18 and TRBJ2-1, is NAGVMQNPRHLVRRRGQEARLRCSPMKGHSHVYWYRQLPEEGLKFMVYLQKENIIDESGMPKERFSAEFPKEGPSILRIQQVVRGDSAAYFCASSRTSASSYNEQFFGPGTRLTVL.

The chain carries TRBV2 and TRBJ1-4; D might be TRBD1 (5 bases). The CDR3 sequence is 12 residues long. Germline V CDR1 and CDR2: SNHLY, FYNNEI. V dropped 6 bases and J dropped 8 bases, with 10 bases sitting between them. Here the CDR3 DNA reads TGTGCCAGCAGGCAGGGTTGGGAAAAACTGTTTTTT. Encoded protein: CASRQGWEKLFF.